The 6 T cell receptor beta chains below all came from one sample that was sequenced in a study of shared clonotypes between healthy human individuals. The table came from immunoSEQ multiplex PCR; TCRdb's copy has only in-frame clones and leaves some out. The sample yields about a million clones, 75% seen once. Sample: memory CD4+ T cells sorted from blood. Indicated subset: CD45RA-negative fraction. These receptor sequences come from a man younger than 35 in good health.

This chain links TRBV10-3 with TRBJ2-2; 10 positions agree with TRBD1. The germline V gene encodes CDR1 ENHRY and CDR2 SYGVKD. Trimming removed 6 bases from V and 2 bases from J; junction bases left unmatched: 15. The CDR3 totals 19 residues. The CDR3: CAIRAGTGVGTLNTGELFF. The CDR3 bases are TGTGCCATCAGGGCCGGGACAGGGGTAGGGACTCTTAACACCGGGGAGCTGTTTTTT.

The rearrangement links TRBV19 to TRBJ2-2; 10 bases are a match to TRBD2. The V gene end was trimmed by 2 bases and the J gene end by 3 bases; junction bases not matched to a gene: 15. The CDR3 runs 20 residues. From germline, CDR1 is LNHDA and CDR2 SQIVND (reference sequence). CDR3 coding DNA: TGTGCCAGTAGTATACGAAGGACTAGCGGATTTCGTGTGTACACCGGGGAGCTGTTTTTT. Encoded protein: CASSIRRTSGFRVYTGELFF. The entire variable domain, with the rest obtained from reference TRBV19 and TRBJ2-2, is as follows: DGGITQSPKYLFRKEGQNVTLSCEQNLNHDAMYWYRQDPGQGLRLIYYSQIVNDFQKGDIAEGYSVSREKKESFPLTVTSAQKNPTAFYLCASSIRRTSGFRVYTGELFFGEGSRLTVL.

In this sample, this clone turned up once. This sample includes further DNA sequences coding for the same CDR3. The chain has TRBV6-5 and TRBJ1-5; no clear D gene. Germline assignment: CDR1 MNHEY and CDR2 SVGAGI. V lost 0 bases and J 5 bases, leaving 5 bases between the germline ends. The CDR3 runs to 13 residues. The CDR3 nucleotides are TGTGCCAGCAGTTACTCAGGAGATCAGCCCCAGCATTTT. Protein: CASSYSGDQPQHF.

This clone was observed a few times. DNA of the CDR3: TGTGCCAGCAGCAATCCCCTAGGGACAGATACGCAGTATTTT. Encoded protein: CASSNPLGTDTQYF. The J gene is TRBJ2-3, the V gene TRBV7-6; D gene ambiguous. Germline lookup yields CDR1 SGHVS and CDR2 FNYEAQ. CDR3 size: 14 residues. V was pared by 5 bases and J by 3 bases, with 12 bases between.

The V and J genes are TRBV28 and TRBJ1-6; no clear D. The CDR3 loop spans 15 amino acids. V gave up 3 bases and J gave up 8 bases, with 14 bases separating them. Germline CDR1 and CDR2: MDHEN and SYDVKM. This chain's CDR3 is CASSLGRVNDSPLHF. The DNA of the CDR3 is TGTGCCAGCAGTTTGGGGAGGGTGAATGATTCACCCCTCCACTTT.

The chain links TRBV7-2 to TRBJ1-2; D is uncertain. The germline V gene encodes CDR1 SGHTA and CDR2 FQGNSA. Trimming cost V 1 base and J 6 bases, with 9 bases left between them. This CDR3 has 13 residues. The DNA of the CDR3 is TGTGCCAGCAGCTTAGAACGAGGGAATGGCTACACCTTC. Its protein product is CASSLERGNGYTF.